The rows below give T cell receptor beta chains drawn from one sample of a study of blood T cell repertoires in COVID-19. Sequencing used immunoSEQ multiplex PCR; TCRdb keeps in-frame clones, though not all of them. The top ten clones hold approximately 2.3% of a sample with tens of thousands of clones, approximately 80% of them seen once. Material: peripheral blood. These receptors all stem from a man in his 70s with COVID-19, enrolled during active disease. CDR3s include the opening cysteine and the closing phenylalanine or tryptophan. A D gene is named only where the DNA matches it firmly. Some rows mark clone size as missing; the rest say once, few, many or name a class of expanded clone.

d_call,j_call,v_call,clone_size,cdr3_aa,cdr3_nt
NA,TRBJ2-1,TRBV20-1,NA,CSASGREISYNEQFF,TGCAGTGCTAGTGGGCGGGAAATTAGCTACAATGAGCAGTTCTTC
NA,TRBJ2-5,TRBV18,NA,CASSPSRYETQYF,TGTGCCAGCTCACCATCGCGTTACGAGACCCAGTACTTC
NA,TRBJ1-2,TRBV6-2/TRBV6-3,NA,CASSYFLGLAAQTNYGYTF,TGTGCCAGCAGTTATTTTTTGGGTCTAGCTGCACAAACTAACTATGGCTACACCTTC
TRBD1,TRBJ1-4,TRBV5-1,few,CASSARQGANEKLFF,TGCGCCAGCAGCGCCAGACAGGGGGCTAATGAAAAACTGTTTTTT
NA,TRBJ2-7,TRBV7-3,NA,CASSLSRSHTEQYF,TGTGCCAGCAGCTTAAGCAGATCCCACACCGAGCAGTACTTC
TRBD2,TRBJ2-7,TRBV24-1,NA,CATSDSGLAGDEQYF,TGTGCCACCAGTGATTCGGGACTAGCGGGTGACGAGCAGTACTTC
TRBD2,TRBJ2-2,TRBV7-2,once,CASSRRGSGEAGELFF,TGTGCCAGCAGCCGCCGCGGGAGCGGGGAGGCCGGGGAGCTGTTTTTT
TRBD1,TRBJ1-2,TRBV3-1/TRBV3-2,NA,CASSETPDRGDTF,TGTGCCAGCAGCGAAACCCCCGACAGGGGAGACACCTTC
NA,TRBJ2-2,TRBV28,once,CASSGTGELFF,TGTGCCAGCAGCGGTACCGGGGAGCTGTTTTTT
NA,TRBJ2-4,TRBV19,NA,CASSMVWGENIQYF,TGTGCCAGTAGTATGGTGTGGGGGGAAAACATTCAGTACTTC
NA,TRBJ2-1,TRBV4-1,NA,CASSQGGGRYNEQFF,TGCGCCAGCAGCCAAGGGGGGGGGCGGTACAATGAGCAGTTCTTC
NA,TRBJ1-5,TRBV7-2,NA,CASSLAGRVNQPQHF,TGTGCCAGCAGCTTAGCAGGCAGGGTCAATCAGCCCCAGCATTTT
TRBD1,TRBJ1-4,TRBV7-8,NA,CASSQYQGDGNEKLFF,TGTGCCAGCAGTCAATACCAGGGGGACGGGAATGAAAAACTGTTTTTT
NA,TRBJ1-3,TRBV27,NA,CASSQGLGNTIYF,TGTGCCAGCAGTCAGGGACTCGGAAACACCATATATTTT
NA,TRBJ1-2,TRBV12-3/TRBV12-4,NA,CASSLGQRYGYTF,TGTGCCAGCAGTTTAGGGCAACGCTATGGCTACACCTTC
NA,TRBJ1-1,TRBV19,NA,CASRGSRNTEAFF,TGTGCCAGTCGGGGTTCGAGGAACACTGAAGCTTTCTTT
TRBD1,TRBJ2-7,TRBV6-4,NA,CASTRLHRGYEQYF,TGTGCCAGCACCCGACTACACAGGGGCTACGAGCAGTACTTC
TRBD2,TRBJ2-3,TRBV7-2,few,CASSPSRLAGGADTQYF,TGTGCCAGCAGCCCCTCGAGACTAGCGGGCGGGGCAGATACGCAGTATTTT
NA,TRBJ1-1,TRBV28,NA,CASSSPRRDTEAFF,TGTGCCAGCAGTTCCCCGAGGAGGGACACTGAAGCTTTCTTT
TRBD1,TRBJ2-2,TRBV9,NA,CASSVGPGTDTGELFF,TGTGCCAGCAGCGTAGGCCCCGGGACAGACACCGGGGAGCTGTTTTTT
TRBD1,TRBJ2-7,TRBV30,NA,CAWSWGQGAYEQYF,TGTGCCTGGAGTTGGGGACAGGGGGCCTACGAGCAGTACTTC
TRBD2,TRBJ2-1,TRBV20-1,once,CSASGGTSPIFEQFF,TGCAGTGCTAGTGGGGGGACTAGCCCAATTTTTGAGCAGTTCTTC
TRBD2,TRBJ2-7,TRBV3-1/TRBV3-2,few,CASSQMTCGPSGRIREQYF,TGTGCCAGCAGCCAGATGACCTGCGGGCCTAGCGGGAGGATCCGCGAGCAGTACTTC
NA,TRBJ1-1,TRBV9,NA,CASSVAGQPRGTEAFF,TGTGCCAGCAGCGTAGCCGGACAGCCCCGGGGCACTGAAGCTTTCTTT
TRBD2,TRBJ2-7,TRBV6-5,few,CASRTWGTSGYEQYF,TGTGCCAGCAGAACCTGGGGGACTAGCGGCTACGAGCAGTACTTC
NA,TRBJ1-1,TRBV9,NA,CASSVGSGGPTEAFF,TGTGCCAGCAGCGTAGGTTCTGGTGGGCCCACTGAAGCTTTCTTT
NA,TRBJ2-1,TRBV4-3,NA,CASSQDRDGGRLFF,TGCGCCAGCAGCCAAGACCGAGACGGAGGGCGGCTGTTCTTC
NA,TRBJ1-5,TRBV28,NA,CASFPAGLTYSNQPQHF,TGTGCCAGCTTCCCGGCAGGGCTGACGTATAGCAATCAGCCCCAGCATTTT
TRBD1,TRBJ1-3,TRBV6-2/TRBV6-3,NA,CASSPGTASGNTIYF,TGTGCCAGCAGCCCCGGGACAGCCTCTGGAAACACCATATATTTT
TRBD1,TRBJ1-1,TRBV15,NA,CATSRGGQGATEAFF,TGTGCCACCAGCAGAGGAGGGCAGGGGGCGACTGAAGCTTTCTTT
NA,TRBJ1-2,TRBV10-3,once,CAISQSYREGYGYTF,TGTGCCATCAGCCAATCTTACAGGGAAGGGTATGGCTACACCTTC
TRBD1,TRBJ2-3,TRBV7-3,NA,CASSRTGVTDTQYF,TGTGCCAGCAGCCGGACAGGAGTCACAGATACGCAGTATTTT
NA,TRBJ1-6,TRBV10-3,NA,CAIRDKGDSPLHF,TGTGCCATCAGGGACAAAGGAGATTCACCCCTCCACTTT